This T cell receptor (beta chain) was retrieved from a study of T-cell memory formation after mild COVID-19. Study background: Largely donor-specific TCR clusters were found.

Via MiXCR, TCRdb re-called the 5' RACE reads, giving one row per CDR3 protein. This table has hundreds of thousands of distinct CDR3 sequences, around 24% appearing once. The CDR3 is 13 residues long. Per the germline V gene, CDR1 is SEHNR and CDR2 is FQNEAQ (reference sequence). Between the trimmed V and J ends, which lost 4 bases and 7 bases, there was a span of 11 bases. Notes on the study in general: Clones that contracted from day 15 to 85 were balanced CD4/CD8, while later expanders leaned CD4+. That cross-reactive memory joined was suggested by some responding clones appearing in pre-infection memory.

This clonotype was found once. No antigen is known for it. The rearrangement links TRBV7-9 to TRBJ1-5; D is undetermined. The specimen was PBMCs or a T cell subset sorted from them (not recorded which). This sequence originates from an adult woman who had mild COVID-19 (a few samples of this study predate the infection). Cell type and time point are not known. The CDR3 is CASSSRQDQPQHF. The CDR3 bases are TGTGCCAGCAGCTCCCGGCAAGACCAGCCCCAGCATTTT.